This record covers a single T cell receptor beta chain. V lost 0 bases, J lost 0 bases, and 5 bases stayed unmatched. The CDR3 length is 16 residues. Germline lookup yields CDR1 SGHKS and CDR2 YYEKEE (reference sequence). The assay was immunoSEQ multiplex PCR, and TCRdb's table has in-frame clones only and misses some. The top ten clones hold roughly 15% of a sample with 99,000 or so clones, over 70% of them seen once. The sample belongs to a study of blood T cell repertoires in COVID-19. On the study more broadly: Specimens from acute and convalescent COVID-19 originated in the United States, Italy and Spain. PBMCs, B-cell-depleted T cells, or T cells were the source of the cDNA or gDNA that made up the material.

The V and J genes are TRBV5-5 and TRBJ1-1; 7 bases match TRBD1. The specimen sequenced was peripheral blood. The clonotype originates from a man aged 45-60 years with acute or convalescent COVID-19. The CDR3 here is CASSLGTGKMNTEAFF. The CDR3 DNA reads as TGTGCCAGCAGCTTGGGGACAGGAAAGATGAACACTGAAGCTTTCTTT.